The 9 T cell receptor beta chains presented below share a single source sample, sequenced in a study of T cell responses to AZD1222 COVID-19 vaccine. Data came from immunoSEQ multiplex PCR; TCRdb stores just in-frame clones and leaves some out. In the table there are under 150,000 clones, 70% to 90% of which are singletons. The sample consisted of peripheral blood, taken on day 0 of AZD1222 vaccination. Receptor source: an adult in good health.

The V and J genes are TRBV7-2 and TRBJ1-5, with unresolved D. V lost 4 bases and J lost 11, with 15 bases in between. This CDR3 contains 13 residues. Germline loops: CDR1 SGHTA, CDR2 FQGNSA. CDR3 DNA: TGTGCCAGCAGCTCCTCCAGTGTTGGAGCCCAGCATTTT. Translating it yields CASSSSSVGAQHF.

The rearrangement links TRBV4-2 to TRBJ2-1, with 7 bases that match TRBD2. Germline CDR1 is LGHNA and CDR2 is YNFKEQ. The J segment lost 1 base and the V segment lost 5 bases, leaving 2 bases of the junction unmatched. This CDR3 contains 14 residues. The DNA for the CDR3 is TGTGCCAGCAGCGGGGAGGGGTCCTACAATGAGCAGTTCTTC. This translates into CASSGEGSYNEQFF.

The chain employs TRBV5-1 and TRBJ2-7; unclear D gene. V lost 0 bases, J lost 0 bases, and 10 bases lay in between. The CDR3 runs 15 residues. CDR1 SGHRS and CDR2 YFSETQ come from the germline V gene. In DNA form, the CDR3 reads TGCGCCAGCAGCTTGGATGGGGTTACCTCCTACGAGCAGTACTTC. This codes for CASSLDGVTSYEQYF. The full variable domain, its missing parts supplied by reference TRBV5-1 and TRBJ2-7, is KAGVTQTPRYLIKTRGQQVTLSCSPISGHRSVSWYQQTPGQGLQFLFEYFSETQRNKGNFPGRFSGRQFSNSRSEMNVSTLELGDSALYLCASSLDGVTSYEQYFGPGTRLTVT.

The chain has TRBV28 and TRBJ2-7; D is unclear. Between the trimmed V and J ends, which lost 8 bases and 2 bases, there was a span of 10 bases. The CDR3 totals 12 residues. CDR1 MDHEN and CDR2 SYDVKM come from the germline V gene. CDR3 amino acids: CASLTNTYEQYF. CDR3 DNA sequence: TGTGCCAGCCTGACAAATACCTACGAGCAGTACTTC.

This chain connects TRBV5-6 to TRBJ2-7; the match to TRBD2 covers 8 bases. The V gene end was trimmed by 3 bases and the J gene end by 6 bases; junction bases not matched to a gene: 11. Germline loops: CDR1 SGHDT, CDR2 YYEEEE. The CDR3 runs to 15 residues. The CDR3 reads CASSYWTSSGIEQYF. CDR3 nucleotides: TGTGCCAGCAGCTATTGGACTAGCTCCGGAATCGAGCAGTACTTC.

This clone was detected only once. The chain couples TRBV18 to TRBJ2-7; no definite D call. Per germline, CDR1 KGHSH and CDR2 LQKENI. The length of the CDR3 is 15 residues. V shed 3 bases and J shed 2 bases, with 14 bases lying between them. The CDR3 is CASSPQPVLPYEQYF. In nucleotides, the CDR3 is TGTGCCAGCTCACCCCAGCCGGTACTCCCCTACGAGCAGTACTTC.

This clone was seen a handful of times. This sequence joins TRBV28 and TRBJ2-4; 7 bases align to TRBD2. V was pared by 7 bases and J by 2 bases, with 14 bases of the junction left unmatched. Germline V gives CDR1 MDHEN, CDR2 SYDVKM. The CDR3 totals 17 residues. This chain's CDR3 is CASIGQGMGGTKNIQYF. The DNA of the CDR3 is TGTGCCAGCATAGGGCAGGGAATGGGGGGGACCAAAAACATTCAGTACTTC. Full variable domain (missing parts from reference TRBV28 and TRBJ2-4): DVKVTQSSRYLVKRTGEKVFLECVQDMDHENMFWYRQDPGLGLRLIYFSYDVKMKEKGDIPEGYSVSREKKERFSLILESASTNQTSMYLCASIGQGMGGTKNIQYFGAGTRLSVL.

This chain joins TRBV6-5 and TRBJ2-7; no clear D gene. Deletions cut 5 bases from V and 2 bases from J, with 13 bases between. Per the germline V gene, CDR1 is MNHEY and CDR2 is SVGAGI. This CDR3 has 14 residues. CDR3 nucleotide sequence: TGTGCCAGCAGTCCCGCCGTGGTGACCTACGAGCAGTACTTC. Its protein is CASSPAVVTYEQYF.

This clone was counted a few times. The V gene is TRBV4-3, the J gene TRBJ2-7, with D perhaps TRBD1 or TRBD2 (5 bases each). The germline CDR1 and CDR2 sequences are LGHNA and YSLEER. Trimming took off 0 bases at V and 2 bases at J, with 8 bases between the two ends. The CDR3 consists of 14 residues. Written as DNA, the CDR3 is TGCGCCAGCAGCCAAGATGAGGGGACCTACGAGCAGTACTTC. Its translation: CASSQDEGTYEQYF.